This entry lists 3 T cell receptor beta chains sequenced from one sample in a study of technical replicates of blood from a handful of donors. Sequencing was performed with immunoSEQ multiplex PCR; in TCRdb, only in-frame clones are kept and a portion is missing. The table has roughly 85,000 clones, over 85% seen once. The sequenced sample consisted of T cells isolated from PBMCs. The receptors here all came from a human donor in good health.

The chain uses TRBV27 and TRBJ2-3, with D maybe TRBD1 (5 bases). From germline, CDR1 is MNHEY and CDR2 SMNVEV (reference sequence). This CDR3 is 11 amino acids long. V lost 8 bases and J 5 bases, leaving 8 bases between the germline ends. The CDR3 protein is CASGDRDTQYF. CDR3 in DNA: TGTGCCAGCGGAGACAGAGATACGCAGTATTTT.

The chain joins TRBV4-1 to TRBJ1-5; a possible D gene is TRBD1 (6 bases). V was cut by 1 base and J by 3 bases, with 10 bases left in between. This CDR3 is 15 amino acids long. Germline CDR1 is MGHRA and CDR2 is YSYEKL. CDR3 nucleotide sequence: TGCGCCAGCAGCCAAGTAGGGACACCCAATCAGCCCCAGCATTTT. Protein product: CASSQVGTPNQPQHF.

For the CDR3, the DNA is TGTGCCAGCAGCTTGGACAGGGAAGAGTACACTGAAGCTTTCTTT. Translating it yields CASSLDREEYTEAFF. The V call is TRBV5-5, the J call TRBJ1-1; the D gene is possibly TRBD1 (6 bases). The CDR3 is 15 residues long. CDR1 is SGHKS and CDR2 is YYEKEE in the germline V gene (reference sequence). The V gene lost 0 bases and the J gene lost 3 bases, with 12 bases spanning the gap.